This T cell receptor (beta chain) was profiled in a study of PD-1 blockade in classical Hodgkin lymphoma. Method: immunoSEQ multiplex PCR; TCRdb's copy keeps in-frame clones and lacks some. The data hold roughly 100,000 clones, with 85% to 90% observed a single time. Every single patient, without exception, relapsed after autologous stem cell transplantation, and brentuximab vedotin exposure varied. The germline CDR1 and CDR2 sequences are ENHRY and SYGVKD. The CDR3 runs 17 residues. V lost 0 bases, J lost 0 bases, and 12 bases lay in between. The chain recombines TRBV10-3 with TRBJ1-5; perhaps TRBD1 as D (5 bases). The sequenced sample was peripheral blood mononuclear cells (PBMCs), obtained before the second cycle of nivolumab. This receptor was identified in a human donor with classical Hodgkin lymphoma. This CDR3 reads CAISESLVGGSNQPQHF. CDR3 nucleotides: TGTGCCATCAGTGAGTCCTTAGTCGGGGGTAGCAATCAGCCCCAGCATTTT.